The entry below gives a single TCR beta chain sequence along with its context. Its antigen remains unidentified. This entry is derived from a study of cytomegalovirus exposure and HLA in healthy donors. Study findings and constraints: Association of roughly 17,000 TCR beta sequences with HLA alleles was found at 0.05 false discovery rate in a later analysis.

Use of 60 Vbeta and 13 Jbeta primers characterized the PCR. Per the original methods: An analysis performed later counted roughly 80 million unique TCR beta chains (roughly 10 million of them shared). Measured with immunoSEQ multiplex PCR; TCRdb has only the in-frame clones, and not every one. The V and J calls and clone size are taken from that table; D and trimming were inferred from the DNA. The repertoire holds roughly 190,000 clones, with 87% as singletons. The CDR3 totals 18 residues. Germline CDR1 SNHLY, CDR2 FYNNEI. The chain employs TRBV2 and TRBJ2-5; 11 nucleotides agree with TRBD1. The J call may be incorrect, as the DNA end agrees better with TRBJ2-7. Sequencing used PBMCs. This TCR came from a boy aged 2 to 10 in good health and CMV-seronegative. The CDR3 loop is CASSAGTGGEFRIYEQYF. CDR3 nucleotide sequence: TGTGCCAGCAGTGCCGGGACAGGGGGTGAATTCCGGATCTACGAGCAGTACTTC.